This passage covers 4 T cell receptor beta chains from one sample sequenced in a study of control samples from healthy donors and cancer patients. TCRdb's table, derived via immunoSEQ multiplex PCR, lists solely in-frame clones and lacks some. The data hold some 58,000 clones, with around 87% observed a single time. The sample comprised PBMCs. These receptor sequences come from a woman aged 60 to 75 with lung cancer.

The DNA of the CDR3 is TGTGCCAGCCAGGAGGGCACCGGGGAGCTGTTTTTT. Translated: CASQEGTGELFF. The gene calls are TRBV12-3 or TRBV12-4 and TRBJ2-2; a possible D gene is TRBD2 (6 bases). The CDR3 spans 12 residues. The V gene lost 8 bases and the J gene lost 4 bases, with 8 bases spanning the gap.

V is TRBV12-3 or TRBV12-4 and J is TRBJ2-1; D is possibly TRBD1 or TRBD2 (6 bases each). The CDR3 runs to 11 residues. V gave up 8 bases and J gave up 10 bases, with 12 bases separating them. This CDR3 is CASSIGGEQFF. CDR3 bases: TGTGCCAGCTCGATAGGGGGGGAGCAGTTCTTC.

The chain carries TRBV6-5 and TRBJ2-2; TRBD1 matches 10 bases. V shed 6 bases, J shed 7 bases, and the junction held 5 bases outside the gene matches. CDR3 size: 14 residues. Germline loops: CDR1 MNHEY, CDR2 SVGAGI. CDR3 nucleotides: TGTGCCAGCAGCCCAGGACAGGGGGACGGGGAGCTGTTTTTT. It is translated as CASSPGQGDGELFF.

The CDR3: CASSSLVDGYTF. The CDR3 bases are TGTGCCAGCAGTTCCCTAGTCGATGGCTACACCTTC. V gene TRBV28 combines with J gene TRBJ1-2; unclear D gene. V was pared by 4 bases and J by 6 bases, with 9 bases between. There are 12 residues in the CDR3. Germline CDR1 is MDHEN and CDR2 is SYDVKM.